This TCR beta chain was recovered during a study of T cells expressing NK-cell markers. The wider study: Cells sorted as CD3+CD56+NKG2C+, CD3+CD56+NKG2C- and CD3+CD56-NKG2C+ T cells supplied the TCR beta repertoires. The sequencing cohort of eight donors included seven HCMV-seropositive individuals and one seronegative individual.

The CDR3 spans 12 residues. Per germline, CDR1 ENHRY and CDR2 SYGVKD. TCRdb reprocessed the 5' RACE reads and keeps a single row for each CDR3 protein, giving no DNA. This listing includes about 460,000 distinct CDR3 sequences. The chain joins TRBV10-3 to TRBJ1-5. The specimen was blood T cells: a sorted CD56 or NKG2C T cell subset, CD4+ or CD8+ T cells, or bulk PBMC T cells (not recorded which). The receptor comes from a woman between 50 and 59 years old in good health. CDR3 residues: CAISEDRSPQHF.